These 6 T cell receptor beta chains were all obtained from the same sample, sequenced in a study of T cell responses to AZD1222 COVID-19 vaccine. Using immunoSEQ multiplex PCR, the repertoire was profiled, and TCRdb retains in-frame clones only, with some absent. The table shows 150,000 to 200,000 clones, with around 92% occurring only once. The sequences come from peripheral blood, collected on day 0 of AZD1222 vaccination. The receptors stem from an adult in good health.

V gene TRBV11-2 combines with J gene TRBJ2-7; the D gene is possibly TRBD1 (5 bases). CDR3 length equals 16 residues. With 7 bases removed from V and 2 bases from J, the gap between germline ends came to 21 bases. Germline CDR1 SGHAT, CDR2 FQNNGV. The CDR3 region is CASTHWGLSITYEQYF. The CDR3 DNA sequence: TGTGCCAGCACCCACTGGGGCCTATCCATTACCTACGAGCAGTACTTC.

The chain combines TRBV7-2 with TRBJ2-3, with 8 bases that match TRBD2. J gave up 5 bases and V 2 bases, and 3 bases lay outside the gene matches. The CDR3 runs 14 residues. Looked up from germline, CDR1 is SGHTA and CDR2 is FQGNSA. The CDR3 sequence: CASSLLGTRDTQYF. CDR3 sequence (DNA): TGTGCCAGCAGCTTACTCGGGACTAGAGATACGCAGTATTTT.

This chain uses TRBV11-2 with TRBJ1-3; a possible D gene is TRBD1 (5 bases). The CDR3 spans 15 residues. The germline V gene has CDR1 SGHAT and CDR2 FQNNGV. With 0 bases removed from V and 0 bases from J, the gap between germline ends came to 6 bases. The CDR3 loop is CASSLEGGSGNTIYF. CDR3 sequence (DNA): TGTGCCAGCAGCTTAGAGGGGGGCTCTGGAAACACCATATATTTT.

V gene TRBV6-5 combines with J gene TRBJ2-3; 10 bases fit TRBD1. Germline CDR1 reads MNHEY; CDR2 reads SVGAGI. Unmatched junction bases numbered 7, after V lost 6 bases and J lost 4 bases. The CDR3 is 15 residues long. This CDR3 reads CASRETGGRADTQYF. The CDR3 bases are TGTGCCAGCAGAGAGACAGGGGGCAGGGCAGATACGCAGTATTTT.

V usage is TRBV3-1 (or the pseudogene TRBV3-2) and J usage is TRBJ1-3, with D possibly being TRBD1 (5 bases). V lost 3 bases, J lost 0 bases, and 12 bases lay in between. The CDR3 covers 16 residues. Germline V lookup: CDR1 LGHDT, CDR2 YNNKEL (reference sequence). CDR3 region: CASSQGGGTSGNTIYF. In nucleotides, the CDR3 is TGTGCCAGCAGCCAGGGCGGGGGGACCTCTGGAAACACCATATATTTT.

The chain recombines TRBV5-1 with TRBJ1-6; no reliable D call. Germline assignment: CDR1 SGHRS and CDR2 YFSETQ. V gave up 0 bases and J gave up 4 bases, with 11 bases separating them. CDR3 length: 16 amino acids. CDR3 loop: CASSLGLPSYNSPLHF. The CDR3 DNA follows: TGCGCCAGCAGCTTGGGGTTGCCATCTTATAATTCACCCCTCCACTTT.